Following are 23 T cell receptor beta chains from one sample sequenced in a study of cytomegalovirus exposure and HLA in healthy donors. TCRdb's table, derived via immunoSEQ multiplex PCR, lists solely in-frame clones and lacks some. The profile shows 250,000 to 350,000 clones, roughly 85% of them singletons. The sequenced sample was PBMCs. Receptors originate from a woman between 18 and 30 years old in good health and CMV-seronegative.

This clone was seen once. The chain employs TRBV27 and TRBJ1-4; D is undetermined. Deletions cut 6 bases from V and 1 base from J, with 12 bases between. This CDR3 has 15 amino acids. Germline V gives CDR1 MNHEY, CDR2 SMNVEV (reference sequence). CDR3 in DNA: TGTGCCAGCAGGGGCCTATTGGGAACTAATGAAAAACTGTTTTTT. Protein: CASRGLLGTNEKLFF.

This clone was picked up one time. V usage is TRBV7-2 and J usage is TRBJ2-3, with 9 bases matching TRBD1. The ends lost 5 bases at V and 5 bases at J; junction bases unmatched: 5. Germline CDR1 SGHTA, CDR2 FQGNSA. This CDR3 has 14 amino acids. DNA for the CDR3: TGTGCCAGCAGCCTACAGGGGGCCGGAGATACGCAGTATTTT. It yields the protein CASSLQGAGDTQYF.

This clone was counted a single time. V is TRBV9 and J is TRBJ2-3, with D possibly TRBD1 on 6 matching bases. CDR3 length: 14 residues. CDR1 is SGDLS, CDR2 YYNGEE, per germline. V shed 0 bases and J shed 6 bases, with 11 bases lying between them. Written as DNA, the CDR3 is TGTGCCAGCAGCGTAGGGCAGGGGTGGGATACGCAGTATTTT. Protein sequence: CASSVGQGWDTQYF.

Only one count was recorded for this clone. This chain uses TRBV28 with TRBJ2-7; 10 nucleotides agree with TRBD2. CDR3 size: 17 residues. With 4 bases clipped from V and 2 bases from J, the junction kept 11 bases outside the gene matches. Germline CDR1 MDHEN, CDR2 SYDVKM. This CDR3 is CASSSSPGLAGAYEQYF. The CDR3 nucleotides read TGTGCCAGCAGTTCCTCCCCGGGGCTAGCGGGAGCCTACGAGCAGTACTTC.

Written as DNA, the CDR3 is TGTGCCTCCAAAGGGGGACAGGGGTATGATGAGCAGTTCTTC. Translated: CASKGGQGYDEQFF. This chain uses TRBV10-3 with TRBJ2-1; the match to TRBD1 covers 10 bases. The length of the CDR3 is 14 residues. J lost 8 bases, V lost 11 bases, and 12 bases had no gene match. The V gene's germline CDR1 is ENHRY and CDR2 SYGVKD.

In its sample, this clone was seen once. The chain uses TRBV7-9 and TRBJ2-7; D gene ambiguous. Germline lookup yields CDR1 SEHNR and CDR2 FQNEAQ (reference sequence). This CDR3 is 16 amino acids long. With 1 base removed from V and 2 bases from J, the gap between germline ends came to 15 bases. CDR3: CASSLGFGPGTYEQYF. The DNA for the CDR3 is TGTGCCAGCAGCTTAGGTTTTGGGCCAGGAACCTACGAGCAGTACTTC.

The V call is TRBV19, the J call TRBJ1-4, with D perhaps TRBD1 (5 bases). V was pared by 8 bases and J by 0 bases, with 16 bases between. Germline lookup yields CDR1 LNHDA and CDR2 SQIVND (reference sequence). The CDR3 loop spans 16 amino acids. CDR3 residues: CASSAMRQSTNEKLFF. Here the CDR3 DNA reads TGTGCCAGTTCCGCGATGAGACAGTCAACTAATGAAAAACTGTTTTTT.

V usage is TRBV18 and J usage is TRBJ1-1; D gene unclear. Per germline, CDR1 KGHSH and CDR2 LQKENI. The CDR3 runs to 14 residues. V lost 2 bases and J 1 base, leaving 8 bases between the germline ends. The CDR3 coding sequence is TGTGCCAGCTCACCATCGGTCGGGAACACTGAAGCTTTCTTT. It translates to CASSPSVGNTEAFF.

Note on this clone: The sample contains more than one DNA sequence encoding this CDR3. The genes are TRBV5-1 and TRBJ2-2; 9 positions agree with TRBD2. V was clipped by 4 bases and J by 0 bases; unmatched bases: 1. CDR3 length equals 15 residues. Germline lookup yields CDR1 SGHRS and CDR2 YFSETQ. The CDR3 spells CASSPSGANTGELFF. DNA of the CDR3: TGCGCCAGCAGCCCTAGCGGGGCGAACACCGGGGAGCTGTTTTTT.

V and J are TRBV19 and TRBJ1-1; D not certain. CDR3 length: 16 residues. The V gene's germline CDR1 is LNHDA and CDR2 SQIVND (reference sequence). V was shortened by 6 bases and J by 3 bases, with 20 bases between the two germline ends. The CDR3 region is CASSPGGVGADTEAFF. The DNA for the CDR3 is TGTGCCAGTAGCCCTGGTGGGGTGGGAGCCGACACTGAAGCTTTCTTT.

CDR3 in amino acids: CASSVGMRLAGDEQFF. Here the CDR3 DNA reads TGTGCCAGCAGCGTAGGAATGCGACTAGCGGGAGACGAGCAGTTCTTC. V and J are TRBV9 and TRBJ2-1; 12 bases are a match to TRBD2. After removal of 0 bases from V and 10 bases from J, the junction contained 8 bases not matched to a gene. Germline V gene sequence: CDR1 SGDLS, CDR2 YYNGEE. The CDR3 length is 16 residues.

The rearrangement joins TRBV7-2 to TRBJ2-7, with D unresolved. Between the trimmed V and J ends, which lost 2 bases and 2 bases, there was a span of 7 bases. Germline CDR1 SGHTA, CDR2 FQGNSA. This CDR3 is built from 13 residues. In DNA, the CDR3 is TGTGCCAGCAGCTTATCGGTTACCTACGAGCAGTACTTC. This translates into CASSLSVTYEQYF.

CDR3 sequence: CASSQPKDRPNYGYTF. CDR3 sequence (DNA): TGCGCCAGCAGCCAACCAAAAGACAGGCCTAACTATGGCTACACCTTC. The rearrangement joins TRBV4-1 to TRBJ1-2; tentatively, D is TRBD1 (6 bases). The CDR3 contains 16 residues. The V and J ends lost 2 bases and 0 bases respectively, with 13 bases between them. Germline CDR1 is MGHRA and CDR2 is YSYEKL.

The chain carries TRBV9 and TRBJ1-2; D is perhaps TRBD1 (6 bases). From germline, CDR1 is SGDLS and CDR2 YYNGEE. Trimming removed 0 bases from V and 6 bases from J, with 15 bases in between. The CDR3 sequence is 15 residues long. The CDR3 region has the DNA TGTGCCAGCAGCGTAGCTTGGTCAGGGGAAGATGGCTACACCTTC. Residues: CASSVAWSGEDGYTF.

The chain combines TRBV18 with TRBJ2-7; 9 bases are a match to TRBD1. The germline V gene has CDR1 KGHSH and CDR2 LQKENI. V lost 5 bases and J lost 6; bases outside the gene matches: 8. This CDR3 is 14 amino acids long. CDR3 in DNA: TGTGCCAGCTCAAACCTGGACAGGGGAGGCGAGCAGTACTTC. Amino acid sequence: CASSNLDRGGEQYF. Full variable domain (outside the CDR3, taken from reference TRBV18 and TRBJ2-7): NAGVMQNPRHLVRRRGQEARLRCSPMKGHSHVYWYRQLPEEGLKFMVYLQKENIIDESGMPKERFSAEFPKEGPSILRIQQVVRGDSAAYFCASSNLDRGGEQYFGPGTRLTVT.

Note on this clone: A much larger clone lies a single base off, so this may be a read error. This chain uses TRBV18 with TRBJ2-7; 9 bases fit TRBD2. CDR1 is KGHSH, CDR2 LQKENI, per germline. The CDR3 sequence is 13 residues long. Losses at the gene ends were 3 bases for V and 4 bases for J; bases not matched to a gene: 1. DNA for the CDR3: TGTGCCAGCTCACCTAGCGGGAGTTACGAGCAGTACTTC. It codes for CASSPSGSYEQYF.

Only a few counts were recorded for this clone. This chain uses TRBV30 with TRBJ1-1, with D possibly matching TRBD1 (5 bases). This CDR3 contains 12 residues. CDR1 GTSNPN and CDR2 SVGIG come from the germline V gene (reference sequence). The V gene lost 3 bases and the J gene lost 6 bases, with 11 bases spanning the gap. Here the CDR3 DNA reads TGTGCCTGGAGCGGACAATCGGCTGAAGCTTTCTTT. This codes for CAWSGQSAEAFF.

The rearrangement links TRBV19 to TRBJ1-4; TRBD1 might be the D (5 bases). V lost 7 bases, J lost 8 bases, and 20 bases lay in between. From germline, CDR1 is LNHDA and CDR2 SQIVND (reference sequence). The CDR3 sequence is 15 residues long. CDR3 in amino acids: CASNPRAGNDEKLFF. In nucleotides, the CDR3 is TGTGCCAGTAATCCCAGGGCAGGGAATGACGAAAAACTGTTTTTT.

This rearrangement joins TRBV29-1 to TRBJ2-7, with TRBD1 identical over 11 bases. Germline trimming cut 7 bases from V and 6 bases from J; bases unmatched to any gene: 5. Germline V gene lookup returns CDR1 SQVTM and CDR2 ANQGSEA. CDR3 length equals 12 residues. The CDR3 sequence is CSAAGTGGEQYF. DNA of the CDR3: TGCAGCGCCGCGGGGACAGGGGGCGAGCAGTACTTC.

This clone was detected only once. The J gene is TRBJ2-7, the V gene TRBV6-5; TRBD1 matches at 9 bases. CDR1 MNHEY and CDR2 SVGAGI come from the germline V gene. CDR3 size: 15 residues. The ends lost 5 bases at V and 6 bases at J; junction bases unmatched: 11. The DNA of the CDR3 is TGTGCCAGCAGTAAATACAGGGGGCTGCTTGGCGAGCAGTACTTC. This sequence encodes CASSKYRGLLGEQYF.

V gene TRBV2 combines with J gene TRBJ2-6; 9 bases align to TRBD1. Germline values: CDR1 SNHLY, CDR2 FYNNEI. The trim removed 4 bases at V and 0 bases at J, leaving 7 bases unmatched. This CDR3 spans 18 amino acids. In DNA, the CDR3 is TGTGCCAGCAGTGCCCGACAGGGGGTTCTCTCTGGGGCCAACGTCCTGACTTTC. It codes for CASSARQGVLSGANVLTF.

The rearrangement uses TRBV10-2 and TRBJ2-7; D may be TRBD2 (6 bases). V was cut by 7 bases and J by 6 bases, with 13 bases left in between. This CDR3 is 12 amino acids long. Germline-derived CDR1 and CDR2 are WSHSY and SAAADI. CDR3 loop: CASTGLGGEQYF. The DNA of the CDR3 is TGCGCCAGCACCGGACTGGGGGGCGAGCAGTACTTC.

This chain joins TRBV5-1 and TRBJ1-1; 8 bases line up with TRBD1. CDR1 SGHRS and CDR2 YFSETQ come from the germline V gene. CDR3 size: 14 residues. With V trimmed by 2 bases and J by 4 bases, 4 bases remained unmatched. The CDR3 region is CASSLDTGGTEAFF. CDR3 sequence (DNA): TGCGCCAGCAGCTTAGATACAGGGGGCACTGAAGCTTTCTTT.